These 14 T cell receptor beta chains share one sample of origin, sequenced in a study of CD8 T cells in Susac syndrome. Random-hexamer reverse transcription was applied to about 0.45 to 1 ug RNA. TCRdb fed the immunoSEQ multiplex PCR reads into MiXCR, producing one record per CDR3 protein. Of 200,000 or so distinct CDR3 sequences in the sample, approximately 94% were seen once. Input material: CD4+ T cells from PBMCs. These receptors were obtained from a human donor with multiple sclerosis.

V gene TRBV20-1 combines with J gene TRBJ1-5; D gene uncertain. V lost 3 bases and J lost 6, with 6 bases in between. This CDR3 contains 11 residues. The germline gives CDR1 DFQATT, CDR2 SNEGSKA (reference sequence). The CDR3 nucleotides are TGCAGTGCTAGCAACATTCAGCCCCAGCATTTT. Translating gives CSASNIQPQHF.

V is TRBV18 and J is TRBJ2-1; D tentatively reads TRBD1 or TRBD2 (5 bases each). The CDR3 is made up of 16 amino acids. Germline values: CDR1 KGHSH, CDR2 LQKENI. The germline V and J ends were trimmed by 8 bases and 2 bases, with 19 bases remaining between them. Written as DNA, the CDR3 is TGTGCCAGCGTCTCCCCGAGGGGCGGTCCCTACAATGAGCAGTTCTTC. This translates into CASVSPRGGPYNEQFF. The full variable domain, completed using reference TRBV18 and TRBJ2-1, is NAGVMQNPRHLVRRRGQEARLRCSPMKGHSHVYWYRQLPEEGLKFMVYLQKENIIDESGMPKERFSAEFPKEGPSILRIQQVVRGDSAAYFCASVSPRGGPYNEQFFGPGTRLTVL.

CDR3 residues: CSAWGGQGAMGGYTF. Here the CDR3 DNA reads TGCAGCGCCTGGGGTGGACAGGGGGCAATGGGTGGCTACACCTTC. V is TRBV29-1 and J is TRBJ1-2; 11 nucleotides match TRBD1. The CDR3 length is 15 residues. CDR1 and CDR2 (germline): SQVTM, ANQGSEA. Trimming at V came to 7 bases and at J to 7 bases, leaving 14 bases not matched to a gene.

The chain combines TRBV12-3 or TRBV12-4 with TRBJ1-6, with D uncertain. The CDR3 runs to 14 residues. Trimming removed 6 bases from V and 8 bases from J, with 14 bases in between. The CDR3 DNA reads as TGTGCCAGCAGGGCCGGTAGGCGGGATTCACCCCTCCACTTT. The encoded protein is CASRAGRRDSPLHF.

V and J are TRBV30 and TRBJ2-1; 9 nucleotides align to TRBD2. CDR3 size: 15 residues. CDR1 and CDR2 from the germline V gene are GTSNPN and SVGIG (reference sequence). V trimming: 2 bases; J trimming: 9 bases; junction bases outside the gene matches: 11. The CDR3 loop is CAWSPLAGLVGEQFF. CDR3 bases: TGTGCCTGGAGTCCTCTAGCGGGGTTAGTTGGTGAGCAGTTCTTC.

The chain employs TRBV2 and TRBJ2-7, with 8 bases identical to TRBD1. CDR1 and CDR2 (germline): SNHLY, FYNNEI. The length of the CDR3 is 14 residues. V trimming: 7 bases; J trimming: 2 bases; junction bases outside the gene matches: 7. The CDR3 region is CASTRGTGPYEQYF. Written as DNA, the CDR3 is TGTGCCAGCACCCGGGGGACAGGCCCCTACGAGCAGTACTTC.

The J gene is TRBJ2-2, the V gene TRBV7-2; D is perhaps TRBD2 (6 bases). The CDR3 sequence is 19 residues long. The V end lost 1 base, the J end lost 6 bases, and 24 bases lay between the germline ends. Germline lookup yields CDR1 SGHTA and CDR2 FQGNSA. DNA for the CDR3: TGTGCCAGCAGCTTAGGCCCAGTCGGGAGTCCAACACGGGCCGGGGAGCTGTTTTTT. As protein: CASSLGPVGSPTRAGELFF.

The gene calls are TRBV12-3 or TRBV12-4 and TRBJ2-2; 7 bases are shared with TRBD2. The trim removed 7 bases at V and 1 base at J, leaving 9 bases unmatched. The CDR3 runs to 16 residues. This CDR3 is CASTLRGRVNTGELFF. The DNA of the CDR3 is TGTGCCAGCACCCTAAGAGGGAGGGTGAACACCGGGGAGCTGTTTTTT.

In this sample, this clonotype turned up a few times. J is TRBJ1-1 and V is TRBV12-3 or TRBV12-4; a possible D gene is TRBD1 (6 bases). This CDR3 has 13 amino acids. V was shortened by 6 bases and J by 1 base, with 9 bases between the two germline ends. The CDR3 bases are TGTGCCAGCAGGTCCAGGGGGAACACTGAAGCTTTCTTT. Protein sequence: CASRSRGNTEAFF.

The V call is TRBV30, the J call TRBJ1-6; D not certain. The CDR3 loop spans 13 amino acids. V was cut by 7 bases and J by 6 bases, with 13 bases left in between. CDR1 is GTSNPN, CDR2 SVGIG, per germline (reference sequence). CDR3 region: CALSDGLNSPLHF. The CDR3 DNA follows: TGTGCCTTGTCGGACGGGCTTAATTCACCCCTCCACTTT. Drawing the rest from reference TRBV30 and TRBJ1-6, the complete variable domain is SQTIHQWPATLVQPVGSPLSLECTVEGTSNPNLYWYRQAAGRGLQLLFYSVGIGQISSEVPQNLSASRPQDRQFILSSKKLLLSDSGFYLCALSDGLNSPLHFGNGTRLTVT.

CDR3 sequence: CASSLGGQGTTEAFF. CDR3 DNA: TGTGCCAGCAGCTTGGGGGGACAGGGGACCACTGAAGCTTTCTTT. The rearrangement links TRBV7-3 to TRBJ1-1, with 10 bases matching TRBD1. The CDR3 loop spans 15 amino acids. V was clipped by 3 bases and J by 4 bases; unmatched bases: 5. CDR1 is SGHTA and CDR2 is FQGTGA in the germline V gene.

V usage is TRBV9 and J usage is TRBJ2-3; D is unclear. The V end lost 3 bases, the J end lost 1 base, and 12 bases lay between the germline ends. This CDR3 is 15 amino acids long. CDR1 and CDR2 (germline): SGDLS, YYNGEE. CDR3 protein: CASSASSQGTDTQYF. In nucleotides, the CDR3 is TGTGCCAGCAGCGCGTCTTCCCAGGGCACAGATACGCAGTATTTT.

This clonotype was counted once. V and J are TRBV5-6 and TRBJ2-7; tentatively, D is TRBD1 (6 bases). The CDR3 contains 14 residues. V lost 4 bases, J lost 0 bases, and 11 bases lay in between. CDR1 is SGHDT and CDR2 is YYEEEE in the germline V gene. The CDR3 coding sequence is TGTGCCAGCAGCGATACAGGGATCTCCTACGAGCAGTACTTC. This encodes CASSDTGISYEQYF.

The chain links TRBV27 to TRBJ2-1; maybe TRBD2 (6 bases). CDR3 length: 13 amino acids. The V and J ends lost 3 bases and 6 bases respectively, with 9 bases between them. Germline V gene sequence: CDR1 MNHEY, CDR2 SMNVEV (reference sequence). CDR3 sequence: CASSFGTSNEQFF. In DNA, the CDR3 is TGTGCCAGCAGTTTTGGGACTTCCAATGAGCAGTTCTTC.